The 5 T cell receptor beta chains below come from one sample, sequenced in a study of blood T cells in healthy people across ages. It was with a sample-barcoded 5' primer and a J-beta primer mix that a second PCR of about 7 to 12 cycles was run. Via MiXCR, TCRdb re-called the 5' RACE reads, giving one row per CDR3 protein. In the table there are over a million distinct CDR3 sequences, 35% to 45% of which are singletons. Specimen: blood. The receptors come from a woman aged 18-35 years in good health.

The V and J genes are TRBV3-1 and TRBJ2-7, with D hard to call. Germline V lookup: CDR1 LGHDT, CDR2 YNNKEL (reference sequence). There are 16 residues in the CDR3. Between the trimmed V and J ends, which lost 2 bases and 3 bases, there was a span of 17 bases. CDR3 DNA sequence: TGTGCCAGCAGCCAATTTTGGTGGGGAATGCGCTACGAGCAGTACTTC. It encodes CASSQFWWGMRYEQYF.

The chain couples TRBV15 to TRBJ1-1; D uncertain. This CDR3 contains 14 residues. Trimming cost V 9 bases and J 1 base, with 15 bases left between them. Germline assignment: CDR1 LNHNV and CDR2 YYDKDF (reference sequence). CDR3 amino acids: CATSWASQNTEAFF. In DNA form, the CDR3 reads TGTGCCACTTCCTGGGCCTCACAGAACACTGAAGCTTTCTTT.

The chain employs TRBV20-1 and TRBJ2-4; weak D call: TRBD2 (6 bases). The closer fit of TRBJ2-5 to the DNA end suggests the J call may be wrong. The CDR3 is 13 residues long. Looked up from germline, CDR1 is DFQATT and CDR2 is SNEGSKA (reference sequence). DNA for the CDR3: TGCAGTGCTTCCTACAGAGGGAGGGAGACCCAGTACTTC. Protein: CSASYRGRETQYF.

For the CDR3, the DNA is TGCAGCACCGCACTACGGGCGCAGTATTTT. Its translation is CSTALRAQYF. The chain joins TRBV29-1 to TRBJ2-3; D is unclear. This CDR3 spans 10 amino acids. With 8 bases removed from V and 10 bases from J, the gap between germline ends came to 13 bases. Germline V gene sequence: CDR1 SQVTM, CDR2 ANQGSEA.

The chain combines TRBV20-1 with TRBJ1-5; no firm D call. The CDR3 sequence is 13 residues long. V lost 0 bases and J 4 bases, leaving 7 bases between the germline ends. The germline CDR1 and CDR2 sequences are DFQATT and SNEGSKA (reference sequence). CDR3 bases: TGCAGTGCTAGAGATCGTTTGAATCAGCCCCAGCATTTT. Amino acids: CSARDRLNQPQHF.